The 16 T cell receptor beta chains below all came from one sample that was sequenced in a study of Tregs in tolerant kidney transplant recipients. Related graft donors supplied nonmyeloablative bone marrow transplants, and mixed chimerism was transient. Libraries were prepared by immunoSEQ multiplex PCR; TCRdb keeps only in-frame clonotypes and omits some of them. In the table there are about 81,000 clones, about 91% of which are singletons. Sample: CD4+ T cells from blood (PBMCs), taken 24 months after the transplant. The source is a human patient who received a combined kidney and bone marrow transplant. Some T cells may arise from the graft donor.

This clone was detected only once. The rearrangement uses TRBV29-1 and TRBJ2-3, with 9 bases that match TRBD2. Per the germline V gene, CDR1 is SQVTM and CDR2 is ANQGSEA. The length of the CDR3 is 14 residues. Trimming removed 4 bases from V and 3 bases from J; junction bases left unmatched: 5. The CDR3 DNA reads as TGCAGCGTTGGCGGGAGGGCCGGGACAGATACGCAGTATTTT. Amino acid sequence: CSVGGRAGTDTQYF.

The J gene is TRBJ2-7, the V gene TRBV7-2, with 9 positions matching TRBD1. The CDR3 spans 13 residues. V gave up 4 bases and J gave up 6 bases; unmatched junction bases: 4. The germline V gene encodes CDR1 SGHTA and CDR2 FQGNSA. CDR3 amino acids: CASSWRDRVEQYF. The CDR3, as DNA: TGTGCCAGCAGCTGGCGGGACAGGGTCGAGCAGTACTTC.

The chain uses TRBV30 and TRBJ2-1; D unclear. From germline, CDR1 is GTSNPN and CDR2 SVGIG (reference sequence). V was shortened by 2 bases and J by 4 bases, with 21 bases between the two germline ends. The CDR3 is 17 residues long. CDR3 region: CAWSRRLSPRGYNEQFF. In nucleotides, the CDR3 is TGTGCCTGGAGTCGCCGCTTAAGTCCTAGAGGATACAATGAGCAGTTCTTC.

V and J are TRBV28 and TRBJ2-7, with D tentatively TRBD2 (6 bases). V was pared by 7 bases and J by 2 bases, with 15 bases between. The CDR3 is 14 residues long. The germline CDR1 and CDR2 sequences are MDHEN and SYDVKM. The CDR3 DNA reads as TGTGCCAGCAATCTGGCGGGGAAGACCTACGAGCAGTACTTC. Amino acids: CASNLAGKTYEQYF.

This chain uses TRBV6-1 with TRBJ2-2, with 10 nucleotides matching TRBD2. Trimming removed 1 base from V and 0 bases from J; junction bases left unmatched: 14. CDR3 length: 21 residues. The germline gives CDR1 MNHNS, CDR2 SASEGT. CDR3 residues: CASSEVQRGGITRPNTGELFF. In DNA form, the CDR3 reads TGTGCCAGCAGTGAAGTACAGCGGGGGGGGATAACCCGACCGAACACCGGGGAGCTGTTTTTT.

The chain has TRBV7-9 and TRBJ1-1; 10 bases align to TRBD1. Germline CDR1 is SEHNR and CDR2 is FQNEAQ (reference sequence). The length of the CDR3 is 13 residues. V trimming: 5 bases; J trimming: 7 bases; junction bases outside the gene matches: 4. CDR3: CASSIGQGGEAFF. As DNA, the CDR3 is TGTGCCAGCAGCATTGGACAGGGGGGTGAAGCTTTCTTT.

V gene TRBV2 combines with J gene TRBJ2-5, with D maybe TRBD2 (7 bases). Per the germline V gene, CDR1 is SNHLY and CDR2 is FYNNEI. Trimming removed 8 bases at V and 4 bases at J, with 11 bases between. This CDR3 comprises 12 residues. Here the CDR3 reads CASGGALETQYF. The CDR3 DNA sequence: TGTGCCAGCGGGGGGGCGCTAGAGACCCAGTACTTC.

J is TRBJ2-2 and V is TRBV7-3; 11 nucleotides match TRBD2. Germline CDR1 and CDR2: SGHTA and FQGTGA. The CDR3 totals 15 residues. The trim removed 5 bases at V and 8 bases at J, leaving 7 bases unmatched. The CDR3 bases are TGTGCCAGCAGCATAGGGACTAGCGGCCAGGGGGAGCTGTTTTTT. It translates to CASSIGTSGQGELFF.

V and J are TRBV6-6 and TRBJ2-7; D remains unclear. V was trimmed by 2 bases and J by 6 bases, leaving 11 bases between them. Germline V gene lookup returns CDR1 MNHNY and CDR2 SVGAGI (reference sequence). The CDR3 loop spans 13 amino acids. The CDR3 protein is CASSYSNESEQYF. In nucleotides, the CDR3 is TGTGCCAGCAGTTACAGTAACGAGAGCGAGCAGTACTTC.

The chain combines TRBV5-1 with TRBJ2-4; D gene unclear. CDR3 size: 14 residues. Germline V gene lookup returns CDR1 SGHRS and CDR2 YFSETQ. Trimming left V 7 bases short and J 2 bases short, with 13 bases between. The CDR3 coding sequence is TGCGCCAGCGTCTCTAGTGTGTCCAAAAACATTCAGTACTTC. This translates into CASVSSVSKNIQYF.

The CDR3 DNA is TGTGCCAGCAGGCAGGGGCTAGCAACGTGGAATGAGCAGTTCTTC. Amino acid sequence: CASRQGLATWNEQFF. This sequence joins TRBV6-5 and TRBJ2-1, with a possible D match to TRBD1 (6 bases). Per germline, CDR1 MNHEY and CDR2 SVGAGI. This CDR3 comprises 15 residues. Trimming removed 6 bases at V and 7 bases at J, with 19 bases between.

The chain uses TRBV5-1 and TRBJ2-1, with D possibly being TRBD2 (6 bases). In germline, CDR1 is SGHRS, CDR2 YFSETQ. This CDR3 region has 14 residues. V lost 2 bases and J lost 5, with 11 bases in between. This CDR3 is CASSLLTGDNEQFF. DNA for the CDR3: TGCGCCAGCAGCTTATTAACGGGGGACAATGAGCAGTTCTTC.

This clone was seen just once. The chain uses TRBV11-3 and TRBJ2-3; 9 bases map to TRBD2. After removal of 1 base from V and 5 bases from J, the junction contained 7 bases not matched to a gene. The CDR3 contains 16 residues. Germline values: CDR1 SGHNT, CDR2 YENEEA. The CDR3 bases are TGTGCCAGCAGCTTAGTTGTAGCGGGAGTACTAGATACGCAGTATTTT. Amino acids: CASSLVVAGVLDTQYF.

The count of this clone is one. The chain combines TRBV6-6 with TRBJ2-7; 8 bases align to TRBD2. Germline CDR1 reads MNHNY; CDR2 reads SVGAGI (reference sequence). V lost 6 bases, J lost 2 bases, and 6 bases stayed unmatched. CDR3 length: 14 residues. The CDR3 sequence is CASRAGLGTYEQYF. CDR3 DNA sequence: TGTGCCAGCAGAGCGGGACTAGGAACCTACGAGCAGTACTTC.

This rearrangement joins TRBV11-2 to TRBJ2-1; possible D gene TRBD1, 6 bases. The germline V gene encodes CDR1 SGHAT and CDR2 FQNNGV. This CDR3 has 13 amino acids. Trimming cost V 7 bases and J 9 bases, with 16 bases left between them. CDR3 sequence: CASTRGGRGEQFF. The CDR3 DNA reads TGTGCCAGCACCCGGGGTGGCAGGGGTGAGCAGTTCTTC.

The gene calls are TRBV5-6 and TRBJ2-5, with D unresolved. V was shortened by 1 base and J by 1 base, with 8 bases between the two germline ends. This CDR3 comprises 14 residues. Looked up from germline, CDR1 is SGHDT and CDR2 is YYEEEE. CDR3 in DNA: TGTGCCAGCAGCTTGACAGCCACCCAAGAGACCCAGTACTTC. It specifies CASSLTATQETQYF. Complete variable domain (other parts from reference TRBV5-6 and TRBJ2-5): DAGVTQSPTHLIKTRGQQVTLRCSPKSGHDTVSWYQQALGQGPQFIFQYYEEEERQRGNFPDRFSGHQFPNYSSELNVNALLLGDSALYLCASSLTATQETQYFGPGTRLLVL.